Following are 2 T cell receptor beta chains from one sample sequenced in a study of T cell repertoires in cytomegalovirus infection. For these receptors, no antigen is known. One entry per CDR3 protein results from TCRdb running MiXCR on the reads. The table records around 300,000 distinct CDR3 sequences, roughly 25% of them present only once. Sequenced here: cultured PBMCs, sampled from culture after CMV antigen stimulation. The receptors here all came from a human donor in good health (CMV status not recorded). Some clones in this sample may be carry-over from other donors' samples.

In DNA, the CDR3 is TGTGCCAGCAGCTTAGATAGGGTTGCGTTCTTC. Its translation is CASSLDRVAFF. The chain combines TRBV11-2 with TRBJ2-1; no definite D call. Looked up from germline, CDR1 is SGHAT and CDR2 is FQNNGV. The CDR3 consists of 11 residues. V lost 0 bases to trimming and J lost 15 bases, with 9 bases between them.

This clonotype occurred many times. This chain connects TRBV7-2 to TRBJ1-3, with a tentative D call TRBD1 (5 bases). The CDR3 has 14 residues. V lost 4 bases to trimming and J lost 4 bases, with 11 bases between them. Germline V CDR1 and CDR2: SGHTA, FQGNSA. The CDR3 nucleotides read TGTGCCAGCAGCTGGGGGGAAACAGGAAACACCATATATTTT. This translates into CASSWGETGNTIYF.